The next 27 T cell receptor beta chains were all read from a single sample in a study of CD8 T cells in Susac syndrome. Reverse transcription used about 0.45 to 1 ug RNA and random hexamers. TCRdb re-analysed the immunoSEQ multiplex PCR reads in MiXCR, keeping a single row per CDR3 protein. Of fewer than 150,000 distinct CDR3 sequences listed, 85% to 95% were seen once; the top ten hold 0.093%. What was sequenced was CD4+ T cells from PBMCs. Receptors were obtained from a human donor with multiple sclerosis.

The chain carries TRBV28 and TRBJ2-2, with D tentatively TRBD2 (6 bases). The CDR3 contains 14 residues. Germline V lookup: CDR1 MDHEN, CDR2 SYDVKM. Trimming left V 4 bases short and J 6 bases short, with 12 bases between. CDR3 DNA: TGTGCCAGCAGTTATTCCGGGGAGGCCGGGGAGCTGTTTTTT. Protein product: CASSYSGEAGELFF.

This rearrangement joins TRBV29-1 to TRBJ2-1; D remains unclear. The V end was cut by 4 bases, the J end by 6 bases, with 4 bases between. Germline V lookup: CDR1 SQVTM, CDR2 ANQGSEA. This CDR3 has 10 amino acids. The CDR3 protein is CSVATNEQFF. The CDR3 DNA sequence: TGCAGCGTTGCCACCAATGAGCAGTTCTTC.

This sequence joins TRBV7-2 and TRBJ1-4; D may be TRBD1 (6 bases). In germline, CDR1 is SGHTA, CDR2 FQGNSA. V lost 0 bases and J lost 0, with 11 bases in between. The CDR3 has 17 amino acids. The CDR3 nucleotides are TGTGCCAGCAGCTTAGCAGGGGGTGCTTCAACTAATGAAAAACTGTTTTTT. It translates to CASSLAGGASTNEKLFF.

The chain employs TRBV18 and TRBJ1-1, with unresolved D. The CDR3 covers 14 residues. The V gene's germline CDR1 is KGHSH and CDR2 LQKENI. Deletions cut 2 bases from V and 3 bases from J, with 10 bases between. CDR3 sequence reads: CASSPAGEDTEAFF. The DNA for the CDR3 is TGTGCCAGCTCACCAGCCGGGGAAGACACTGAAGCTTTCTTT.

The chain recombines TRBV20-1 with TRBJ2-1, with D unclear. V lost 3 bases and J 6 bases, leaving 6 bases between the germline ends. This CDR3 contains 11 residues. Germline values: CDR1 DFQATT, CDR2 SNEGSKA (reference sequence). The chain's CDR3 is CSASSANEQFF. CDR3 nucleotides: TGCAGTGCTAGCTCTGCCAATGAGCAGTTCTTC.

V is TRBV15 and J is TRBJ1-5, with 7 nucleotides matching TRBD1. CDR1 is LNHNV and CDR2 is YYDKDF in the germline V gene (reference sequence). The CDR3 is 15 residues long. The junction had 5 bases not matched to a gene; V was cut back by 0 bases and J by 6 bases. The chain's CDR3 is CATSRDVQGVQPQHF. The CDR3 region has the DNA TGTGCCACCAGCAGAGATGTCCAGGGGGTTCAGCCCCAGCATTTT.

The rearrangement links TRBV7-6 to TRBJ2-7; perhaps TRBD2 as D (6 bases). V was cut by 5 bases and J by 5 bases, with 13 bases left in between. The germline gives CDR1 SGHVS, CDR2 FNYEAQ. The CDR3 consists of 13 residues. CDR3 residues: CASSAGFRDEQYF. The CDR3, as DNA: TGTGCCAGCAGCGCGGGGTTTCGGGACGAGCAGTACTTC.

This sequence joins TRBV29-1 and TRBJ2-1; no firm D call. Between the trimmed V and J ends, which lost 4 bases and 2 bases, there was a span of 9 bases. The CDR3 consists of 13 residues. CDR1 is SQVTM and CDR2 is ANQGSEA in the germline V gene. CDR3 sequence (DNA): TGCAGCGTTGGCCTAGGGACCTACAATGAGCAGTTCTTC. It is translated as CSVGLGTYNEQFF.

V is TRBV6-5 and J is TRBJ1-3; possibly TRBD1 for D (6 bases). V lost 2 bases and J lost 2, with 19 bases in between. CDR3 length: 18 residues. Germline CDR1 is MNHEY and CDR2 is SVGAGI. CDR3 sequence: CASSYTPTPGGPGNTIYF. The CDR3 DNA follows: TGTGCCAGCAGTTACACTCCCACCCCCGGGGGGCCTGGAAACACCATATATTTT.

The chain has TRBV5-6 and TRBJ1-2; maybe TRBD1 (5 bases). Germline lookup yields CDR1 SGHDT and CDR2 YYEEEE. The CDR3 has 14 amino acids. The V end was cut by 6 bases, the J end by 1 base, with 13 bases between. The CDR3: CASTLGGVNYGYTF. CDR3 DNA: TGTGCCAGCACCCTGGGAGGGGTTAACTATGGCTACACCTTC.

The rearrangement joins TRBV5-1 to TRBJ1-6; TRBD1 aligns across 7 bases. This CDR3 contains 14 residues. Germline CDR1 SGHRS, CDR2 YFSETQ. V trimming: 3 bases; J trimming: 7 bases; junction bases outside the gene matches: 4. The CDR3 reads CASSSGQENSPLHF. CDR3 nucleotide sequence: TGCGCCAGCAGCTCTGGACAGGAAAATTCACCCCTCCACTTT.

CDR3 region: CASSFAPRDRGHYEQYF. The CDR3 DNA reads as TGTGCCAGCAGCTTCGCCCCCCGGGACAGGGGACATTACGAGCAGTACTTC. This chain connects TRBV5-4 to TRBJ2-7; TRBD1 matches 10 bases. The germline V gene has CDR1 SGHNT and CDR2 YYREEE (reference sequence). Losses at the gene ends were 2 bases for V and 4 bases for J; bases not matched to a gene: 12. There are 17 residues in the CDR3. Supplemented by reference TRBV5-4 and TRBJ2-7, the full variable domain reads ETGVTQSPTHLIKTRGQQVTLRCSSQSGHNTVSWYQQALGQGPQFIFQYYREEENGRGNFPPRFSGLQFPNYSSELNVNALELDDSALYLCASSFAPRDRGHYEQYFGPGTRLTVT.

This chain joins TRBV2 and TRBJ2-5, with a weak D call TRBD2 (5 bases). CDR3 length equals 13 residues. With 5 bases removed from V and 0 bases from J, the gap between germline ends came to 7 bases. Germline V gives CDR1 SNHLY, CDR2 FYNNEI. The CDR3 coding sequence is TGTGCCAGCAGTCCGGGATACCAAGAGACCCAGTACTTC. It translates to CASSPGYQETQYF.

Concerning this clonotype itself: At one end, the junction sequence differs from germline, possibly due to a read error. The V gene is TRBV5-1, the J gene TRBJ2-7, with TRBD1 as a possible D gene (5 bases). CDR1 is SGHRS, CDR2 YFSETQ, per germline. There are 15 residues in the CDR3. CDR3 sequence reads: CASSLGQWTSHEQYF. For the CDR3, the DNA is TGCGCCAGCAGCTTGGGACAGTGGACCTCCCACGAGCAGTACTTC.

In this sample, this clonotype turned up a few times. The rearrangement links TRBV7-8 to TRBJ2-3; D remains unclear. The CDR3 totals 13 residues. CDR1 SGHVS and CDR2 FQNEAQ come from the germline V gene. V lost 0 bases and J lost 3, with 4 bases in between. This CDR3 reads CASSLASTDTQYF. The CDR3 nucleotides are TGTGCCAGCAGCTTAGCGTCGACAGATACGCAGTATTTT.

V gene TRBV5-1 combines with J gene TRBJ2-7, with a weak D call TRBD2 (6 bases). Germline V gene sequence: CDR1 SGHRS, CDR2 YFSETQ. The CDR3 consists of 15 residues. V was pared by 4 bases and J by 3 bases, with 17 bases between. The CDR3 DNA is TGCGCCAGCAGCCCCCGTACTGGCGGGATCTACGAGCAGTACTTC. Residues: CASSPRTGGIYEQYF.

This chain joins TRBV20-1 and TRBJ2-7, with D unresolved. From germline, CDR1 is DFQATT and CDR2 SNEGSKA (reference sequence). V was pared by 0 bases and J by 3 bases, with 3 bases between. This CDR3 comprises 11 residues. CDR3 nucleotides: TGCAGTGCTAGAGAGGGCTACGAGCAGTACTTC. Translated, it gives CSAREGYEQYF.

The chain carries TRBV18 and TRBJ1-3, with D perhaps TRBD1 (5 bases). V was clipped by 7 bases and J by 2 bases, with 12 bases between them. This CDR3 comprises 14 residues. Looked up from germline, CDR1 is KGHSH and CDR2 is LQKENI. The CDR3 nucleotides are TGTGCCAGCTTCTTGACAGACCCTGGAAACACCATATATTTT. As protein: CASFLTDPGNTIYF.

The rearrangement links TRBV30 to TRBJ2-5, with D possibly being TRBD1 (5 bases). The germline gives CDR1 GTSNPN, CDR2 SVGIG (reference sequence). The V end was cut by 5 bases, the J end by 2 bases, with 15 bases between. This CDR3 comprises 14 residues. The CDR3 DNA reads TGTGCCTGGTCCAAGGGGCAGTTTCAAGAGACCCAGTACTTC. This codes for CAWSKGQFQETQYF.

Here the CDR3 reads CASSLGTGGNYGYTF. The CDR3 DNA reads TGTGCCAGCAGCCTTGGGACAGGGGGCAACTATGGCTACACCTTC. The chain joins TRBV9 to TRBJ1-2; 12 bases match TRBD1. CDR3 size: 15 residues. The V segment lost 4 bases and the J segment 2 bases; nucleotides outside the gene matches: 3. The germline gives CDR1 SGDLS, CDR2 YYNGEE.

V and J are TRBV28 and TRBJ2-5; D is ambiguous. This CDR3 is built from 16 residues. Between the trimmed V and J ends, which lost 1 base and 1 base, there was a span of 13 bases. CDR1 and CDR2 (germline): MDHEN, SYDVKM. The CDR3 DNA sequence: TGTGCCAGCAGTTTATCCTTAGGGCTAACCCAAGAGACCCAGTACTTC. Protein: CASSLSLGLTQETQYF. Filled out from reference TRBV28 and TRBJ2-5, the complete variable domain reads DVKVTQSSRYLVKRTGEKVFLECVQDMDHENMFWYRQDPGLGLRLIYFSYDVKMKEKGDIPEGYSVSREKKERFSLILESASTNQTSMYLCASSLSLGLTQETQYFGPGTRLLVL.

This chain links TRBV28 with TRBJ1-1; tentative D call: TRBD1 (5 bases). V was pared by 7 bases and J by 3 bases, with 15 bases between. CDR3 length: 14 residues. The germline gives CDR1 MDHEN, CDR2 SYDVKM. The CDR3 loop is CASTQQARYTEAFF. The CDR3 DNA sequence: TGTGCCAGCACTCAACAGGCACGTTACACTGAAGCTTTCTTT.

CDR3 amino acids: CASSQETGPFEQYF. CDR3 DNA sequence: TGCGCCAGCAGCCAAGAGACAGGGCCCTTCGAGCAGTACTTC. The chain recombines TRBV4-3 with TRBJ2-7; 7 bases are a match to TRBD1. CDR3 length equals 14 residues. The junction had 5 bases not matched to a gene; V was cut back by 0 bases and J by 6 bases. Looked up from germline, CDR1 is LGHNA and CDR2 is YSLEER.

Here the CDR3 DNA reads TGTGCCAGCAGCTTGGGGGGCCGCGAGCAGTACTTC. Its translation is CASSLGGREQYF. The gene calls are TRBV11-1 and TRBJ2-7, with D perhaps TRBD1 or TRBD2 (6 bases each). V dropped 3 bases and J dropped 6 bases, with 9 bases sitting between them. This CDR3 spans 12 amino acids. The germline CDR1 and CDR2 sequences are SGHAT and FQDESV (reference sequence).

This chain joins TRBV3-1 and TRBJ1-1; D not resolved. In germline, CDR1 is LGHDT, CDR2 YNNKEL (reference sequence). V was pared by 4 bases and J by 6 bases, with 6 bases between. This CDR3 spans 11 amino acids. Here the CDR3 reads CASSLGSEAFF. CDR3 nucleotide sequence: TGTGCCAGCAGCCTGGGTTCTGAAGCTTTCTTT.

The chain combines TRBV7-2 with TRBJ1-1, with TRBD1 matching 8 bases. Germline V gives CDR1 SGHTA, CDR2 FQGNSA. V gave up 4 bases and J gave up 2 bases; unmatched junction bases: 9. The CDR3 contains 16 residues. CDR3 DNA: TGTGCCAGCAGCTCGCGCGGACAGGGCTACAACACTGAAGCTTTCTTT. Its protein product is CASSSRGQGYNTEAFF. The variable domain in full, completed from reference TRBV7-2 and TRBJ1-1, reads GAGVSQSPSNKVTEKGKDVELRCDPISGHTALYWYRQSLGQGLEFLIYFQGNSAPDKSGLPSDRFSAERTGGSVSTLTIQRTQQEDSAVYLCASSSRGQGYNTEAFFGQGTRLTVV.

V is TRBV18 and J is TRBJ2-6, with D possibly called TRBD1 or TRBD2 (5 bases each). CDR3 size: 17 residues. V lost 6 bases to trimming and J lost 0 bases, with 15 bases between them. CDR1 is KGHSH, CDR2 LQKENI, per germline. CDR3 DNA: TGTGCCAGCTCGGGAGACAGTCCCAACTCTGGGGCCAACGTCCTGACTTTC. This encodes CASSGDSPNSGANVLTF.